This TCR beta chain was obtained from a study of CD8 T cells in ankylosing spondylitis. The study, taken as a whole, reports: One TCR beta motif, made up of 7 or 8 highly homologous variants, appeared characteristic of ankylosing spondylitis blood.

This clonotype was recorded at least ten times. Its cognate antigen is unknown. TCRdb fed the 5' RACE reads into MiXCR, producing one record per CDR3 protein. The sample has about 90,000 distinct CDR3 sequences, around 8.3% seen once. The CDR3 spans 16 residues. Per the germline V gene, CDR1 is SGHAT and CDR2 is FQNNGV. Trimming stripped 8 bases from V and 5 bases from J, with 25 bases between. The source material was blood, either unsorted or a sorted T cell fraction (not recorded which). The V gene is TRBV11-2, the J gene TRBJ2-7; the D gene is possibly TRBD1 (6 bases). This TCR derives from a male donor with ankylosing spondylitis. The CDR3 coding sequence is TGTGCCAGCGGCCTATCTCGGACAGAGATGCTCGACGAGCAGTACTTC. Its translation is CASGLSRTEMLDEQYF.